The rows below give T cell receptor beta chains drawn from one sample of a study of shared clonotypes between healthy human individuals. TCRdb keeps only in-frame clones here, not all; method: immunoSEQ multiplex PCR. The sample has about 2.5 million clones, just under 95% seen once; the top ten hold about 0.36%. Sequencing was done on a sample of naive CD4+ T cells from PBMCs. Receptors were obtained from a man aged 18 to 29 in good health. Some clones in this sample may be carry-over from other donors' samples. CDR3s include the opening cysteine and the closing phenylalanine or tryptophan. A D gene is named only where the DNA matches it firmly. The size entry is marked missing in some rows and otherwise reads once, few, many or a size class.

J,V,size,D,DNA,CDR3
TRBJ2-4,TRBV12-5,-,-,TGTGCTAGTGGCAACGACGATCTAGGCAAAAACATTCAGTACTTC,CASGNDDLGKNIQYF
TRBJ2-1,TRBV10-3,-,TRBD2,TGTGCCATCAGGGGACTAGCGGGAGGGCCAGGTGAGCAGTTCTTC,CAIRGLAGGPGEQFF
TRBJ2-5,TRBV7-9,-,-,TGTGCCAGCAGCTTAGGGATAGCCCGGGTGACCCAGTACTTC,CASSLGIARVTQYF
TRBJ1-3,TRBV7-3,-,-,TGTGCCAGCAGCTTAATTCCCTCGGACACCATATATTTT,CASSLIPSDTIYF
TRBJ2-5,TRBV20-1,-,-,TGCAGTGCTCCACGTGAGACCCAGTACTTC,CSAPRETQYF
TRBJ1-3,TRBV19,-,TRBD1,TGTGCCAGTGACCGACAGGGGTCTGGAAACACCATATATTTT,CASDRQGSGNTIYF
TRBJ1-5,TRBV7-9,-,-,TGTGCCAGCAGCTTAGCGGGAGGGAATCAGCCCCAGCATTTT,CASSLAGGNQPQHF
TRBJ2-1,TRBV9,-,-,TGTGCCAGCAGCTCCGCGAGTGAGCAGTTCTTC,CASSSASEQFF
TRBJ2-3,TRBV28,once,TRBD2,TGTGCCAGCAGTTCTAGCGGGAGGATAGATACGCAGTATTTT,CASSSSGRIDTQYF
TRBJ1-1,TRBV2,-,-,TGTGCCAGCAGCCAAAATCCGGGCCTCGAAGCTTTCTTT,CASSQNPGLEAFF
TRBJ2-2,TRBV18,-,TRBD2,TGTGCCAGCTCACGTAATAGCGGGAGTCGCAGTCCCGGGGAGCTGTTTTTT,CASSRNSGSRSPGELFF
TRBJ2-1,TRBV9,-,-,TGTGCCAGCAGCGCCCAGAGCTCCTACAATGAGCAGTTCTTC,CASSAQSSYNEQFF
TRBJ1-5,TRBV28,once,-,TGTGCCAGCAGTTTTGGACAGTTTGGGAGCAATCAGCCCCAGCATTTT,CASSFGQFGSNQPQHF
TRBJ1-1,TRBV5-1,-,-,TGCGCCAGTCAGGGGACACTACTGAACACTGAAGCTTTCTTT,CASQGTLLNTEAFF
TRBJ2-7,TRBV5-4,-,-,TGTGCCAGCAGCAGGGTAGGATCAGTCCCCTACGAGCAGTACTTC,CASSRVGSVPYEQYF
TRBJ2-3,TRBV7-2,-,-,TGTGCCAGCAGCTTAGAATCGCTTCGGGAATCAGATACGCAGTATTTT,CASSLESLRESDTQYF